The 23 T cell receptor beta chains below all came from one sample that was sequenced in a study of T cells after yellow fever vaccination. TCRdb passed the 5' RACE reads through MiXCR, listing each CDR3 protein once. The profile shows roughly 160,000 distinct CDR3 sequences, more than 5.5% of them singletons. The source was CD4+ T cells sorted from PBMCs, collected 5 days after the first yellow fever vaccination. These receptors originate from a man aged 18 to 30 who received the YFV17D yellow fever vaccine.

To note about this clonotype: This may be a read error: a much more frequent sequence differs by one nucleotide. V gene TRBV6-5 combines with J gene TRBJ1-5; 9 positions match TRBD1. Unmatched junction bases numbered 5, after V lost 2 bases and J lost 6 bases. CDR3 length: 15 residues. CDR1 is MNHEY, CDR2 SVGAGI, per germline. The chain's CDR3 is CASSYRGTGTQPQHF. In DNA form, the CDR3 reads TGTGCCAGCAGTTACCGCGGGACAGGGACTCAGCCCCAGCATTTT.

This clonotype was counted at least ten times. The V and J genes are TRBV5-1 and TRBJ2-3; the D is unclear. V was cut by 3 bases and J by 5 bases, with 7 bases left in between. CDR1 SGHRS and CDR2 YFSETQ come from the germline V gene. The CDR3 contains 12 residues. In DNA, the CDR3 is TGCGCCAGCAGCTGGGAAAAAGATACGCAGTATTTT. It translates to CASSWEKDTQYF.

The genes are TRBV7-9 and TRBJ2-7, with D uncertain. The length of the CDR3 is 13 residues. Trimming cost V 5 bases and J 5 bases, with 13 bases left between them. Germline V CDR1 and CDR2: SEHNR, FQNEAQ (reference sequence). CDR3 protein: CASSLDPRNEQYV. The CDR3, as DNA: TGTGCCAGCAGCCTAGATCCCCGGAACGAGCAGTACGTC.

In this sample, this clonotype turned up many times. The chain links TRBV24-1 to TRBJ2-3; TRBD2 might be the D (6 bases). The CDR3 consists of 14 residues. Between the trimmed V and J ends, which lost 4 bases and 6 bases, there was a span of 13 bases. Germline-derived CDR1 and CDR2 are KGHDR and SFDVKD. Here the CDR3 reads CATSETGAGDTQYF. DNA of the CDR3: TGTGCCACCAGTGAAACGGGAGCTGGGGATACGCAGTATTTT.

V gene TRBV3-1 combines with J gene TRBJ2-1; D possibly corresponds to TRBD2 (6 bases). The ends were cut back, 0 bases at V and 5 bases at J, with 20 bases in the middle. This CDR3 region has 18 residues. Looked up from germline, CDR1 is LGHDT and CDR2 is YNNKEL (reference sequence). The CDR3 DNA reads TGTGCCAGCAGCCAAGAGGCGGGAAAGACACTAGGCAACAATGAGCAGTTCTTC. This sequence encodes CASSQEAGKTLGNNEQFF.

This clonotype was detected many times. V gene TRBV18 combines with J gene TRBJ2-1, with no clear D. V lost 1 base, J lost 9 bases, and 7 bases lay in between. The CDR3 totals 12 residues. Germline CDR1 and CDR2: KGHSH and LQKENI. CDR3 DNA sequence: TGTGCCAGCTCACCACTAGGTTCTGAGCAGTTCTTC. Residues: CASSPLGSEQFF.

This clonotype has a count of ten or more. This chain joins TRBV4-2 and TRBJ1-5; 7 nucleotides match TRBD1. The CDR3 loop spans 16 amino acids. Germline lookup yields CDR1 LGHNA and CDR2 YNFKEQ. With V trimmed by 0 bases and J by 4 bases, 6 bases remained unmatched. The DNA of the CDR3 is TGTGCCAGCAGCCAAGATAACCCAGGGGGGAATCAGCCCCAGCATTTT. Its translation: CASSQDNPGGNQPQHF.

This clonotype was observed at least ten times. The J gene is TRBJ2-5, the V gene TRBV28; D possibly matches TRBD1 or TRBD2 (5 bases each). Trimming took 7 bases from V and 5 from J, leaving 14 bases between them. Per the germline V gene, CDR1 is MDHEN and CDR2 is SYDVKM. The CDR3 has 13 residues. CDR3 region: CASNKSWGETQYF. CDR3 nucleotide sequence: TGTGCCAGCAATAAGTCTTGGGGGGAGACCCAGTACTTC. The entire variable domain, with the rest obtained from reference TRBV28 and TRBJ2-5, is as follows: DVKVTQSSRYLVKRTGEKVFLECVQDMDHENMFWYRQDPGLGLRLIYFSYDVKMKEKGDIPEGYSVSREKKERFSLILESASTNQTSMYLCASNKSWGETQYFGPGTRLLVL.

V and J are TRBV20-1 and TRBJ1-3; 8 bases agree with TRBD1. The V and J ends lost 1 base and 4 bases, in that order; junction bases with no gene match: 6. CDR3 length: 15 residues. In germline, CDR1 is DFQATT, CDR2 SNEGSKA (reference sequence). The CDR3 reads CSARAAGTGGNTIYF. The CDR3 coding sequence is TGCAGTGCTAGAGCCGCGGGGACAGGAGGAAACACCATATATTTT.

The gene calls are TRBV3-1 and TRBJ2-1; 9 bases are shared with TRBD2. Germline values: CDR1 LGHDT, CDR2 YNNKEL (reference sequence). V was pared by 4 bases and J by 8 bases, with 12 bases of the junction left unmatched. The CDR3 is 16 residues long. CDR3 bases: TGTGCCAGCAGCCTCTATTCCGGGACTAGCTCCGATGAGCAGTTCTTC. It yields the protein CASSLYSGTSSDEQFF.

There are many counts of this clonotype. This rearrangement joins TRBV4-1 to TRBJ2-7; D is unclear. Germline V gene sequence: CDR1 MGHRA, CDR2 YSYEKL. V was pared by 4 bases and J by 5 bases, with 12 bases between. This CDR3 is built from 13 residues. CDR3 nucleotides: TGCGCCAGCAGCCGGGCTATGAGCCACGAGCAGTACGTC. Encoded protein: CASSRAMSHEQYV.

For the CDR3, the DNA is TGTGCCAGCAACTCCCAGGGGTACGAGCAGTACTTC. It yields the protein CASNSQGYEQYF. The chain carries TRBV7-2 and TRBJ2-7; perhaps TRBD1 as D (6 bases). CDR1 is SGHTA, CDR2 FQGNSA, per germline. V was trimmed by 7 bases and J by 4 bases, leaving 11 bases between them. The CDR3 extends over 12 amino acids.

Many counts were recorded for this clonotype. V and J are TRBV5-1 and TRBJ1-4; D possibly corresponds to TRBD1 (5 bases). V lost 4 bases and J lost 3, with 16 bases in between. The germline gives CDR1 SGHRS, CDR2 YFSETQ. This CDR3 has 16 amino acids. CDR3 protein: CASSPGQLDSNEKLFF. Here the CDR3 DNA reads TGCGCCAGCAGCCCGGGGCAGCTCGATTCTAATGAAAAACTGTTTTTT. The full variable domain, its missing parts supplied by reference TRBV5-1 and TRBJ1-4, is KAGVTQTPRYLIKTRGQQVTLSCSPISGHRSVSWYQQTPGQGLQFLFEYFSETQRNKGNFPGRFSGRQFSNSRSEMNVSTLELGDSALYLCASSPGQLDSNEKLFFGSGTQLSVL.

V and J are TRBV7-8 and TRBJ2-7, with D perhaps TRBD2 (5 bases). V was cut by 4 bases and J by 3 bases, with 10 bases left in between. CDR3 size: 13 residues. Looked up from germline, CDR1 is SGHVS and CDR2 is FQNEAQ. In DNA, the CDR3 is TGTGCCAGCAGCTCAAATGACTACTACGAGCAGTACTTC. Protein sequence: CASSSNDYYEQYF.

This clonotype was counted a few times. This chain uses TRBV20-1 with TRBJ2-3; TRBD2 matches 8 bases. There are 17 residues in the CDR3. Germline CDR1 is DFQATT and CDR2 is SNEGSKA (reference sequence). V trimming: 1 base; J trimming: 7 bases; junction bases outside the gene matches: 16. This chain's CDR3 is CSARVPRGGLSVYTQYF. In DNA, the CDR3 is TGCAGTGCTAGAGTTCCTCGCGGGGGGCTGTCCGTGTATACGCAGTATTTT.

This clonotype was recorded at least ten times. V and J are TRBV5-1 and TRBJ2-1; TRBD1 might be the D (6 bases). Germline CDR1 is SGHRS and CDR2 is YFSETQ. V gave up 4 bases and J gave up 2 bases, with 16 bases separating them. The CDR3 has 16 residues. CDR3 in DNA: TGCGCCAGCAGCGTGTACGGGACACCGACCTACAATGAGCAGTTCTTC. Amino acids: CASSVYGTPTYNEQFF. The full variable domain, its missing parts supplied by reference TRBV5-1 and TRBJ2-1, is KAGVTQTPRYLIKTRGQQVTLSCSPISGHRSVSWYQQTPGQGLQFLFEYFSETQRNKGNFPGRFSGRQFSNSRSEMNVSTLELGDSALYLCASSVYGTPTYNEQFFGPGTRLTVL.

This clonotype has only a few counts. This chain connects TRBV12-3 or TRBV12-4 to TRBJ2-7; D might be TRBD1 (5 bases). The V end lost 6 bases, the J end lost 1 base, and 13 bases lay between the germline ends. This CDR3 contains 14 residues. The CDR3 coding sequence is TGTGCCAGCAGATTACTCGACAGTTCCTACGAGCAGTACGTC. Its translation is CASRLLDSSYEQYV.

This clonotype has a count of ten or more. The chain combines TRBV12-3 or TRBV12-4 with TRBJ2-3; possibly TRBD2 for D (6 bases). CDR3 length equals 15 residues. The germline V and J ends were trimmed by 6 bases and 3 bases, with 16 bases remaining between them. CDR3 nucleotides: TGTGCCAGCAGCCCCCCGCGGGGACGTACAGATACGCAGTATTTT. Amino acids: CASSPPRGRTDTQYF.

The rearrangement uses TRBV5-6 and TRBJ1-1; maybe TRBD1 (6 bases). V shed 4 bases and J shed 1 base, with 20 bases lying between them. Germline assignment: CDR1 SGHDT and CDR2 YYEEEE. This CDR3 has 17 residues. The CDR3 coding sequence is TGTGCCAGCAGCCCGGGGCTCCACAGGGTTAAGAACACTGAAGCTTTCTTT. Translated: CASSPGLHRVKNTEAFF.

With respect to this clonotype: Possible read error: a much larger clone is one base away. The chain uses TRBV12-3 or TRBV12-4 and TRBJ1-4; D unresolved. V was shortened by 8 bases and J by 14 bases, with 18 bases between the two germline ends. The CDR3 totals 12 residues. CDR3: CASSPGQTTLFF. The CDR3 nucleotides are TGTGCCAGCTCTCCTGGGCAGACGACGCTGTTTTTT.

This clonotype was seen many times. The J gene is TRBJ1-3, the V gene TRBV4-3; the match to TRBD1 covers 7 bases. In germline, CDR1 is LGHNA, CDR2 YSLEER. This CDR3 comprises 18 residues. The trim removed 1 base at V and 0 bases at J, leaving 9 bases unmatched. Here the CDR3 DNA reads TGCGCCAGCAGCCAAGCCCTCCCGGGACAGACCTCTGGAAACACCATATATTTT. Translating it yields CASSQALPGQTSGNTIYF.

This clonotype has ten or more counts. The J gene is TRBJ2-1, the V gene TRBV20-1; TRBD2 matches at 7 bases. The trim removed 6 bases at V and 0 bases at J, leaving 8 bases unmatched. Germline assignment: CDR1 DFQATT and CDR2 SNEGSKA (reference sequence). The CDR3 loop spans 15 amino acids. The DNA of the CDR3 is TGCAGTGCCCGGACCCCGGGGGGCTCCTACAATGAGCAGTTCTTC. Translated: CSARTPGGSYNEQFF.

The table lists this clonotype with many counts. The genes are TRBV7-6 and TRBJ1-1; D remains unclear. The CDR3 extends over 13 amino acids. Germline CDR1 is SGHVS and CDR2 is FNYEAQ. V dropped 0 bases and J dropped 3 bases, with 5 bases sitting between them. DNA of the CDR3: TGTGCCAGCAGCTTAGCGGTCGACACTGAAGCTTTCTTT. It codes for CASSLAVDTEAFF.